This TCR beta chain appears in the sequencing data of a study of shared clonotypes between healthy human individuals. Study findings and constraints: In having few donors, the study represented limited genetic and exposure-history diversity. Sorted-subset samples were not fully sequenced, rarefaction indicated. Across a few donors, naive CD4 shared 5% to 6%, naive CD8 less than 4%, memory CD4 approximately 2.5%, memory CD8 roughly 0.37%.

The germline V and J ends were trimmed by 5 bases and 4 bases, with 12 bases remaining between them. This CDR3 contains 13 residues. Germline V gives CDR1 SEHNR, CDR2 FQNEAQ (reference sequence). Genomic DNA from each subset was divided evenly over several immunoSEQ plates. Repertoires were generated with immunoSEQ multiplex PCR, while TCRdb's copy carries only in-frame clones and drops some. In the table there are about 1,900,000 clones, around 96% of which are singletons. Details on this clone: The antigen remains unidentified.

Naive CD8 cells comprised CD45RO-negative, CCR7-positively selected cells, excluding terminally differentiated effector memory CD45RA+ cells. The genes are TRBV7-9 and TRBJ2-7; tentative D call: TRBD1 (5 bases). The sequence was collected from a man between 18 and 29 years old in good health. Specimen: naive CD8+ T cells sorted from blood. This CDR3 is CASSLSDKYEQYF. CDR3 sequence (DNA): TGTGCCAGCAGCCTATCGGACAAATACGAGCAGTACTTC.